The 10 T cell receptor beta chains reported below all come from one sample, sequenced in a study of CD8 T cells in ankylosing spondylitis. TCRdb itself ran the 5' RACE reads through MiXCR, one entry per CDR3 protein. Found here are just over 150,000 distinct CDR3 sequences, about 16% of them singletons; the top ten hold roughly 7.7%. Material: blood, either unsorted or a sorted T cell fraction (not recorded which). The source is a male donor with ankylosing spondylitis or in good health (not recorded which).

This clonotype was observed at least ten times. V gene TRBV2 combines with J gene TRBJ1-1; TRBD1 is a possible D gene (5 bases). CDR3 length: 13 amino acids. V gave up 7 bases and J gave up 10 bases, with 19 bases separating them. Looked up from germline, CDR1 is SNHLY and CDR2 is FYNNEI. In DNA, the CDR3 is TGTGCCAGCAACCAGGACGGGGGAGTAGGAGCTTTCTTT. This gives the protein CASNQDGGVGAFF. Together with reference TRBV2 and TRBJ1-1, the CDR3 gives the full variable domain: EPEVTQTPSHQVTQMGQEVILRCVPISNHLYFYWYRQILGQKVEFLVSFYNNEISEKSEIFDDQFSVERPDGSNFTLKIRSTKLEDSAMYFCASNQDGGVGAFFGQGTRLTVV.

The genes are TRBV28 and TRBJ2-7; D is ambiguous. V shed 8 bases and J shed 3 bases, with 11 bases lying between them. The CDR3 covers 12 residues. Germline loops: CDR1 MDHEN, CDR2 SYDVKM. CDR3 amino acids: CASSQKGYEQYF. As DNA, the CDR3 is TGTGCCAGCTCTCAAAAGGGCTACGAGCAGTACTTC.

The chain links TRBV12-3 or TRBV12-4 to TRBJ2-5; perhaps TRBD2 as D (5 bases). Trimming pared 1 base from V and 5 bases from J, leaving 23 bases between. The CDR3 extends over 18 amino acids. The CDR3 region is CASSLGGLLARVNETQYF. CDR3 coding DNA: TGTGCCAGCAGTTTAGGTGGATTATTAGCGAGAGTTAATGAGACCCAGTACTTC.

The V call is TRBV3-1, the J call TRBJ2-5; D ambiguous. V lost 3 bases to trimming and J lost 4 bases, with 15 bases between them. Per germline, CDR1 LGHDT and CDR2 YNNKEL (reference sequence). The CDR3 runs 15 residues. The CDR3 here is CASSQSSLILETQYF. CDR3 nucleotides: TGTGCCAGCAGCCAGTCTTCGCTAATACTAGAGACCCAGTACTTC.

Ten or more counts support this clonotype. This sequence joins TRBV12-3 or TRBV12-4 and TRBJ1-1; D gene unclear. The CDR3 has 13 amino acids. V was pared by 5 bases and J by 4 bases, with 11 bases between. CDR3 region: CASSVISSTEAFF. DNA of the CDR3: TGTGCCAGCAGTGTAATCTCGAGCACTGAAGCTTTCTTT.

In this sample, this clonotype turned up many times. The chain's CDR3 is CSAGVGLAPGEQFF. CDR3 sequence (DNA): TGCAGTGCTGGGGTAGGACTAGCTCCGGGTGAGCAGTTCTTC. V usage is TRBV20-1 and J usage is TRBJ2-1, with 8 positions matching TRBD2. Trimming at V came to 5 bases and at J to 9 bases, leaving 12 bases not matched to a gene. There are 14 residues in the CDR3. Germline lookup yields CDR1 DFQATT and CDR2 SNEGSKA (reference sequence).

The chain joins TRBV11-2 to TRBJ2-1, with TRBD2 matching 10 bases. V dropped 1 base and J dropped 7; count of bases not matched to a gene: 4. The CDR3 is 15 amino acids. Germline CDR1 is SGHAT and CDR2 is FQNNGV. The CDR3 bases are TGTGCCAGCAGCTTAGCTCTAGCGGGAGATAATGAGCAGTTCTTC. Its protein is CASSLALAGDNEQFF.

This clonotype has a count of ten or more. J is TRBJ1-1 and V is TRBV27; 10 bases fit TRBD1. Unmatched junction bases numbered 7, after V lost 7 bases and J lost 11 bases. The CDR3 is 12 residues long. Looked up from germline, CDR1 is MNHEY and CDR2 is SMNVEV (reference sequence). CDR3 nucleotide sequence: TGTGCCAGCACCGCGGGACAGGGGTCGGCTTTCTTT. This translates into CASTAGQGSAFF.

This clonotype was seen at least ten times. This chain uses TRBV5-1 with TRBJ1-1; TRBD1 agrees at 9 bases. In germline, CDR1 is SGHRS, CDR2 YFSETQ. The trim removed 4 bases at V and 4 bases at J, leaving 8 bases unmatched. The CDR3 is 15 residues long. The CDR3 region is CASSGEQGAVTEAFF. In DNA form, the CDR3 reads TGCGCCAGCAGCGGCGAACAGGGGGCCGTCACTGAAGCTTTCTTT.

The rearrangement links TRBV6-4 to TRBJ2-3; D gene ambiguous. The CDR3 covers 14 residues. Trimming shortened V by 2 bases and J by 3 bases, and 9 bases separated the two germline ends. The V gene's germline CDR1 is MRHNA and CDR2 SNTAGT. The CDR3 coding sequence is TGTGCCAGCAGTGACCAGAGTGGTACAGATACGCAGTATTTT. Translated: CASSDQSGTDTQYF.